These T cell receptor beta chains were read from a single sample in a study of blood T cells in healthy people across ages. TCRdb recomputed calls from the 5' RACE reads with MiXCR, one row per CDR3 protein. The sample carries 720,000 or so distinct CDR3 sequences, roughly 43% recorded once. Sequenced input: blood. The receptors stem from an elderly man in good health. The conserved cysteine and the conserved F or W are not part of the CDR3 here. The order of the fields is V gene, CDR3 length, CDR3 protein.

V: TRBV5-1
length: 11
CDR3: ASSSGVSDTQY

V: TRBV7-3
length: 16
CDR3: ACSSIPSPGQPPDTQY

V: TRBV6-6
length: 11
CDR3: ASSYGATDTQY

V: TRBV20-1
length: 11
CDR3: SAPIRGVRGQY

V: TRBV18
length: 16
CDR3: ASSPRGQGATGANVLT

V: TRBV20-1
length: 11
CDR3: SALPGGDTEAF

V: TRBV30
length: 13
CDR3: ACLLRALGTDTQY

V: TRBV7-2
length: 13
CDR3: ASSTGHHRAGEQY

V: TRBV12-3/TRBV12-4
length: 13
CDR3: ASSLTSGLAYEQF

V: TRBV7-2
length: 12
CDR3: ASSVSGLDNEQF

V: TRBV7-2
length: 10
CDR3: ASSGQTNEQF

V: TRBV4-2
length: 14
CDR3: ASSQDLNRGHYGYT

V: TRBV6-2/TRBV6-3
length: 14
CDR3: ASSVAHGGSRNEQF

V: TRBV20-1
length: 14
CDR3: SARDFPGTGNNEQF

V: TRBV20-1
length: 13
CDR3: SASFSGGASGELF

V: TRBV7-2
length: 11
CDR3: ASSLTGPYEQY

V: TRBV9
length: 12
CDR3: ASSVNSMNTEAF

V: TRBV13
length: 14
CDR3: ASSGGGAVPTDTQY

V: TRBV5-1
length: 10
CDR3: ASSINLYEQY

V: TRBV9
length: 11
CDR3: ASSAGYGGIQY

V: TRBV29-1
length: 10
CDR3: SVGSGGNEQY

V: TRBV20-1
length: 10
CDR3: SARRGREGAF

V: TRBV2
length: 14
CDR3: ASSDLGGSGNQPQY

V: TRBV5-1
length: 11
CDR3: ANSSGRTYEQY

V: TRBV3-1
length: 13
CDR3: ASSRRKGSYNEQY

V: TRBV6-5
length: 14
CDR3: ASSNMALLSGYEQY

V: TRBV9
length: 14
CDR3: ASSADGAGGFWGYT

V: TRBV4-2
length: 11
CDR3: ASSQQLGDEQY

V: TRBV18
length: 11
CDR3: ASSTQGVYEQF

V: TRBV4-2
length: 14
CDR3: ASSSLGQGDYSEQF

V: TRBV21-1
length: 12
CDR3: ASSKGLAGVEQY

V: TRBV24-1
length: 13
CDR3: ATSDQGGDYNEQF

V: TRBV28
length: 10
CDR3: ASSSRQGSLH

V: TRBV12-3/TRBV12-4
length: 15
CDR3: ASSKTGSEVLYQPQH

V: TRBV30
length: 14
CDR3: AWSPTDLPLTYEQY

V: TRBV18
length: 12
CDR3: ASSPPTGNSPLH

V: TRBV11-1
length: 14
CDR3: ASTQQAGGGTGELF

V: TRBV7-2
length: 16
CDR3: ASAPGASGSSGANVLT

V: TRBV29-1
length: 14
CDR3: SADRGQGMRNTEAF

V: TRBV20-1
length: 11
CDR3: SARPSPTDTQY

V: TRBV20-1
length: 14
CDR3: RASVRDFSGANVLT

V: TRBV30
length: 15
CDR3: AYLGQGGNRNTGELF

V: TRBV5-1
length: 13
CDR3: ASSLKVGVGTEAF

V: TRBV9
length: 13
CDR3: ASSVDPTGKSPLH

V: TRBV6-2/TRBV6-3
length: 12
CDR3: ASIQSAYRDTQY

V: TRBV20-1
length: 13
CDR3: SARDFSGRGDEQF

V: TRBV29-1
length: 9
CDR3: SVSRGQVYT

V: TRBV5-1
length: 16
CDR3: ASSLLGQGRRAYNEQF

V: TRBV29-1
length: 11
CDR3: GVETGRHNEQF

V: TRBV6-2/TRBV6-3
length: 12
CDR3: ASGTSGGRNEQF

V: TRBV20-1
length: 14
CDR3: SARDRLAGGRETRY

V: TRBV6-2/TRBV6-3
length: 11
CDR3: ASSYWQKETQY

V: TRBV20-1
length: 13
CDR3: SARSLAGGRETQY